The source of this TCR beta chain is a study of blood T cell repertoires in COVID-19. For the study at large: Samples of COVID-19 (acute and convalescent) were obtained from the United States, Italy and Spain.

This clone was recorded a few times. The V gene's germline CDR1 is GTSNPN and CDR2 SVGIG (reference sequence). CDR3 length equals 11 residues. The junction had 0 bases not matched to a gene; V was cut back by 4 bases and J by 6 bases. Assay: immunoSEQ multiplex PCR; the TCRdb copy retains only in-frame clones and omits some. The sample comprises 250,000 to 300,000 clones, 75% to 90% of which are singletons, and under 2.5% rests with the top ten. The chain joins TRBV30 to TRBJ1-5, with 7 bases identical to TRBD1. The sequenced material came from PBMCs or T cells enriched from blood (not recorded which). This receptor was identified in a woman aged 45-65 years who had recovered from COVID-19. The CDR3 DNA is TGTGCCTGGACAGGGGGTCAGCCCCAGCATTTT. It translates to CAWTGGQPQHF.